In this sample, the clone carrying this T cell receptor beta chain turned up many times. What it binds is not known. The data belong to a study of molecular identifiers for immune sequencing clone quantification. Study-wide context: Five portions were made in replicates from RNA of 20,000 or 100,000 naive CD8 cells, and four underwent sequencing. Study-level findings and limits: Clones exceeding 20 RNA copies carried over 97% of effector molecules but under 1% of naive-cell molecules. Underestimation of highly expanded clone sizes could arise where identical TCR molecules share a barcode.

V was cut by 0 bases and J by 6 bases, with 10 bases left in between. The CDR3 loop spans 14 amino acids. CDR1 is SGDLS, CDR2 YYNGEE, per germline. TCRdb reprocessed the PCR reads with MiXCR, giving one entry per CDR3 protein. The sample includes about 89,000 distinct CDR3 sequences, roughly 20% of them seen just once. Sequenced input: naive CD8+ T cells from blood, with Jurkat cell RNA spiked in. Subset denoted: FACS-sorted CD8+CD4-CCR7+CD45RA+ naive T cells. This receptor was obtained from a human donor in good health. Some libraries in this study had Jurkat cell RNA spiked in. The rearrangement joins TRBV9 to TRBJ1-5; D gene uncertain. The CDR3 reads CASSVGGLGQPQHF. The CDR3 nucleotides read TGTGCCAGCAGCGTAGGCGGGCTCGGTCAGCCCCAGCATTTT.